Listed below are T cell receptor beta chains from one sample, sequenced in a study of post-analysis software for immune sequencing data. One entry per CDR3 protein, called by TCRdb with MiXCR from the PCR reads. This table has around 700,000 distinct CDR3 sequences, 55% to 60% appearing once. Material: blood. Receptors were obtained from a girl aged 2 to 10 with multiple sclerosis. CDR3s include the opening cysteine and the closing phenylalanine or tryptophan. A D gene is named only where the DNA matches it firmly. Clone size is shown for a subset of rows, as once, few, many or a class of expanded clone.

J gene,V gene,D gene,clone size,CDR3 DNA,CDR3 protein
TRBJ2-3,TRBV29-1,.,.,TGCAGCGTCAGGGGAGTCACAGATACGCAGTATTTT,CSVRGVTDTQYF
TRBJ2-3,TRBV5-1,TRBD1,.,TGCGCCAGCAGCCCCGGACAGGGCGGAGGCACAGATACGCAGTATTTT,CASSPGQGGGTDTQYF
TRBJ2-7,TRBV7-8,.,.,TGTGCCAGCAGCTTATCTGCAGGAGACTATAGCAACGAGCAGTACTTC,CASSLSAGDYSNEQYF
TRBJ1-2,TRBV6-2/TRBV6-3,TRBD1,few,TGTGCCAGCAGTTTCTCGGCAGGGGGCTTTGGCTACACCTTC,CASSFSAGGFGYTF
TRBJ1-2,TRBV12-3/TRBV12-4,TRBD1,.,TGTGCCAGCAGTTCCCCGGGGAAACAGGGGCTACACTATGGTTACACCTTC,CASSSPGKQGLHYGYTF
TRBJ2-6,TRBV18,.,once,TGTGCCAGCTCACCAGACCGCTTAGGGCTCTCTGGGGCCAACGTCCTGACTTTC,CASSPDRLGLSGANVLTF
TRBJ2-6,TRBV5-1,.,.,TGCGCCAGCAGCTTGGCACAGGGAGGGGCCAACGTCCTGACTTTC,CASSLAQGGANVLTF
TRBJ1-5,TRBV30,.,.,TGTGCCTGGAGTGTATTCGGGAGGGGTATCAATCAGCCCCAGCATTTT,CAWSVFGRGINQPQHF
TRBJ2-2,TRBV6-5,.,.,TGTGCCAGCAGTTACTCGACGGCAGGGACCGGGGAGCTGTTTTTT,CASSYSTAGTGELFF
TRBJ2-3,TRBV20-1,.,.,TGCAGTGCCGAGTCCTATCTAACCCGTAGCACAGATACGCAGTATTTT,CSAESYLTRSTDTQYF
TRBJ2-1,TRBV3-1,TRBD1,few,TGTGCCAGCAGCGATCCGGGACAGGGGCTCAATGAGCAGTTCTTC,CASSDPGQGLNEQFF
TRBJ2-2,TRBV6-1,TRBD2,.,TGTGCCAGCAGTGGGTTAATAGCGGGGGCCCTAAACACCGGGGAGCTGTTTTTT,CASSGLIAGALNTGELFF
TRBJ1-1,TRBV5-1,.,.,TGCGCCAGCAGCCCGGATAGGGGAGGGGGCACTGAAGCTTTCTTT,CASSPDRGGGTEAFF
TRBJ2-4,TRBV12-3/TRBV12-4,TRBD1,.,TGTGCCAGCAGTCCAAGGACAGGACGGAACATTCAGTACTTC,CASSPRTGRNIQYF
TRBJ2-1,TRBV12-3/TRBV12-4,.,.,TGTGCCAGCAGTGGGAACTTTCCTCACAATGAGCAGTTCTTC,CASSGNFPHNEQFF
TRBJ1-1,TRBV25-1,.,.,TGTGCCAGCAGTGAAGGCCAGCCGAACACTGAAGCTTTCTTT,CASSEGQPNTEAFF
TRBJ2-1,TRBV7-2,TRBD2,once,TGTGCCAGCAGCTTAGTTGCTAGCGGGGCTACCAATGAGCAGTTCTTC,CASSLVASGATNEQFF
TRBJ2-1,TRBV11-2,TRBD2,few,TGTGCCAGCAGCCAACTAGCGGGGAAGGGCAATGAGCAGTTCTTC,CASSQLAGKGNEQFF
TRBJ2-5,TRBV15,.,.,TGTGCCACCAGCAGGACGACTCAGGGGCAGGGGACCCAGTACTTC,CATSRTTQGQGTQYF
TRBJ1-4,TRBV6-2/TRBV6-3,.,.,TGTGCCAGCAGTCCTGAACAGGGCGGCAAACTGTTTTTT,CASSPEQGGKLFF
TRBJ2-1,TRBV6-2/TRBV6-3,.,.,TGTGCCAGCAGTCTGAGCGGGCTCAATGAGCAGTTCTTC,CASSLSGLNEQFF
TRBJ2-1,TRBV6-5,.,.,TGTGCCAGCAGTTACCCCCAGCCTCGGGGATACAATGAGCAGTTCTTC,CASSYPQPRGYNEQFF
TRBJ2-1,TRBV5-1,.,.,TGCGCCAGCAGCTTGATATTTGCTGGGAATGAGCAGTTCTTC,CASSLIFAGNEQFF
TRBJ2-3,TRBV10-3,TRBD2,.,TGTGCCATCAGTGAGTCTAGCGGGAGGACAGATACGCAGTATTTT,CAISESSGRTDTQYF
TRBJ2-1,TRBV6-5,.,few,TGTGCCAGCAGTTACGGGCCCTACAATGAGCAGTTCTTC,CASSYGPYNEQFF
TRBJ2-1,TRBV4-1,.,.,TGCGCCAGCAGCCAACCTCAGCGGCTTTACAATGAGCAGTTCTTC,CASSQPQRLYNEQFF
TRBJ2-1,TRBV15,.,.,TGTGCCACCAGCAGAGATAAGGGTGTTTGGAATGAGCAGTTCTTC,CATSRDKGVWNEQFF
TRBJ2-1,TRBV7-8,.,few,TGTGCCAGCAGCTCGGACAGAAACTACAATGAGCAGTTCTTC,CASSSDRNYNEQFF
TRBJ2-3,TRBV6-2/TRBV6-3,.,.,TGTGCCAGCACCTTACAGGGGACTAGCACAGATACGCAGTATTTT,CASTLQGTSTDTQYF
TRBJ2-1,TRBV7-3,TRBD2,.,TGTGCCAGCAGCGGGGTAGCGGGAGGCCATGAGCAGTTCTTC,CASSGVAGGHEQFF
TRBJ2-2,TRBV27,TRBD1,.,TGTGCCAGCAGTTTAGGGCAGGGGGCTTACACCGGGGAGCTGTTTTTT,CASSLGQGAYTGELFF
TRBJ2-1,TRBV6-2/TRBV6-3,TRBD2,.,TGTGCCAGCAGTTACGAAAAGAGCGGGAGAATTTATGAGCAGTTCTTC,CASSYEKSGRIYEQFF
TRBJ2-7,TRBV12-3/TRBV12-4,.,few,TGTGCCAGCACCCCGTCGGGGACGGGTACCTACGAGCAGTACTTC,CASTPSGTGTYEQYF
TRBJ2-7,TRBV7-8,TRBD2,.,TGTGCCAGCAGCTTAGCAGGACTAGCACCCACCTACGAGCAGTACTTC,CASSLAGLAPTYEQYF
TRBJ2-5,TRBV6-5,.,.,TGTGCCAGCAGCTCGAGAGGGACGGGCGAGACCCAGTACTTC,CASSSRGTGETQYF
TRBJ2-2,TRBV5-5,.,once,TGTGCCAGCAGCATGTCCGGGGGCAACACCGGGGAGCTGTTTTTT,CASSMSGGNTGELFF
TRBJ2-7,TRBV10-3,TRBD1,few,TGTGCCACGCTAACAGGGGGTAACGAGCAGTACTTC,CATLTGGNEQYF
TRBJ2-1,TRBV3-1,TRBD2,once,TGTGCCAGCAGCCAGGGGCACCGTACCAGCGGGAGTATCAATGAGCAGTTCTTC,CASSQGHRTSGSINEQFF
TRBJ2-2,TRBV7-9,TRBD1,.,TGTGCCAGCAGCCACGGACAGGGAGGATATCGCGGGGAGCTGTTTTTT,CASSHGQGGYRGELFF
TRBJ2-1,TRBV6-5,TRBD1,.,TGTGCCAGCAGACTGACCGGGACAGGGATGAATGAGCAGTTCTTC,CASRLTGTGMNEQFF
TRBJ2-5,TRBV6-1,.,.,TGTGCCAGCATGGGCCGGGAAGAGACCCAGTACTTC,CASMGREETQYF
TRBJ2-7,TRBV4-1,TRBD2,.,TGCGCCAGCAGCCAAGGTAACGGCGGGAGTAGCTCCTACGAGCAGTACTTC,CASSQGNGGSSSYEQYF
TRBJ2-7,TRBV5-1,TRBD2,.,TGCGCCAGCAGCCACGGACTAGCGGGCGATTCCTCCTACGAGCAGTACTTC,CASSHGLAGDSSYEQYF
TRBJ2-1,TRBV20-1,TRBD1,.,TGCAGTGCCCCGAGACCCCAGGGGGCCACCTACAATGAGCAGTTCTTC,CSAPRPQGATYNEQFF
TRBJ2-7,TRBV4-1,.,.,TGCGCCAGCAGCCAAGTTTTTGCGGTTAGCTCCTACGAGCAGTACTTC,CASSQVFAVSSYEQYF
TRBJ2-1,TRBV7-8,.,few,TGTGCCAGCAGCTTGACGGGGGCGACACTACAGGAGCAGTTCTTC,CASSLTGATLQEQFF
TRBJ2-3,TRBV6-2/TRBV6-3,.,.,TGTGCCAGCAGTTACTCGTCAGTCTCGGCGGGGGCCACAGATACGCAGTATTTT,CASSYSSVSAGATDTQYF
TRBJ2-7,TRBV29-1,TRBD1,many,TGCAGCGTCCTTGGGCCGGGACAGGGAAACCACGAGCAGTACTTC,CSVLGPGQGNHEQYF
TRBJ2-7,TRBV19,TRBD2,once,TGTGCCAGTAGTCCCAGGGTTGGAAGCGGGAGCGAGCAGTACTTC,CASSPRVGSGSEQYF
TRBJ2-3,TRBV6-1,.,.,TGTGCCAGCCAGGGGCTAAGTCCAGATACGCAGTATTTT,CASQGLSPDTQYF
TRBJ2-5,TRBV5-1,.,.,TGCGCCAGCAGCCGTCTGACGGTACAAGAGACCCAGTACTTC,CASSRLTVQETQYF
TRBJ2-1,TRBV20-1,TRBD2,few,TGCAGTGCTAGACGGGAGGATTACAATGAGCAGTTCTTC,CSARREDYNEQFF
TRBJ2-1,TRBV6-2/TRBV6-3,TRBD2,few,TGTGCCTCGGGACTAGGTTCCCATGAGCAGTTCTTC,CASGLGSHEQFF
TRBJ2-6,TRBV7-2,.,.,TGTGCCAGTAGCTTAATCTCACAGGGTCTCCCTGGGGCCAACGTCCTGACTTTC,CASSLISQGLPGANVLTF
TRBJ2-3,TRBV11-2,.,.,TGTGCCAGCAGCTTGACCTTAGGGGGTGGCACAGATACGCAGTATTTT,CASSLTLGGGTDTQYF
TRBJ2-1,TRBV20-1,.,.,TGCAGTGCTAGAGAAACAGGGTCGCCCAATGAGCAGTTCTTC,CSARETGSPNEQFF
TRBJ1-2,TRBV6-5,TRBD1,.,TGTGCCAGCAGTTACTCAGCGGGGACAGCTAACTATGGCTACACCTTC,CASSYSAGTANYGYTF
TRBJ2-3,TRBV29-1,.,few,TGCAGCGTTCGCCCTAGCACAGATACGCAGTATTTT,CSVRPSTDTQYF
TRBJ2-3,TRBV11-3,TRBD2,few,TGTGCCAGCAGCTTCCCGGGACTAGCGGCTAGCACAGATACGCAGTATTTT,CASSFPGLAASTDTQYF
TRBJ2-1,TRBV5-1,.,few,TGCGCCAGCAGCTTGCGGGACCAGTTTGAGCAGTTCTTC,CASSLRDQFEQFF